The next 17 T cell receptor beta chains were all read from a single sample in a study of CD8 T cells in ankylosing spondylitis. MiXCR, run by TCRdb on the 5' RACE reads, gives a single entry per CDR3 protein. This table holds some 71,000 distinct CDR3 sequences, roughly 5% found once. Sequenced material: blood, either unsorted or a sorted T cell fraction (not recorded which). The source is a male donor with ankylosing spondylitis or in good health (not recorded which).

This clonotype was recorded at least ten times. The chain is built from TRBV5-1 and TRBJ2-3; no definite D call. Trimming cost V 0 bases and J 0 bases, with 11 bases left between them. CDR3 length equals 16 residues. CDR1 SGHRS and CDR2 YFSETQ come from the germline V gene. This CDR3 reads CASSLALLGSTDTQYF. CDR3 sequence (DNA): TGCGCCAGCAGCTTGGCACTCTTAGGGAGCACAGATACGCAGTATTTT.

This clonotype showed up many times. This chain joins TRBV7-6 and TRBJ1-1; TRBD1 matches 7 bases. The CDR3 extends over 14 amino acids. The J segment lost 8 bases and the V segment lost 0 bases, leaving 6 bases of the junction unmatched. Germline CDR1 and CDR2: SGHVS and FNYEAQ. The CDR3 nucleotides read TGTGCCAGCAGCTTAGCCCGAGGGGGCCCCGAAGCTTTCTTT. Its translation is CASSLARGGPEAFF.

This clonotype was observed many times. The rearrangement joins TRBV28 to TRBJ2-7; D not certain. The germline V and J ends were trimmed by 6 bases and 7 bases, with 10 bases remaining between them. The CDR3 covers 11 residues. Germline loops: CDR1 MDHEN, CDR2 SYDVKM. Here the CDR3 DNA reads TGTGCCAGCAGATCGAGGTGGGAGCAGTACTTC. Translated: CASRSRWEQYF. Drawing the rest from reference TRBV28 and TRBJ2-7, the complete variable domain is DVKVTQSSRYLVKRTGEKVFLECVQDMDHENMFWYRQDPGLGLRLIYFSYDVKMKEKGDIPEGYSVSREKKERFSLILESASTNQTSMYLCASRSRWEQYFGPGTRLTVT.

The table lists this clonotype with many counts. The chain employs TRBV10-1 and TRBJ2-3; TRBD1 matches at 11 bases. V lost 7 bases, J lost 2 bases, and 2 bases stayed unmatched. This CDR3 contains 14 residues. The germline V gene encodes CDR1 WNHNN and CDR2 SYGVQD (reference sequence). CDR3 protein: CASKGQGATDTQYF. The CDR3 region has the DNA TGCGCCAGCAAAGGACAGGGGGCCACAGATACGCAGTATTTT.

The table lists this clonotype with many counts. The CDR3 region is CASSPGTEQFF. CDR3 sequence (DNA): TGTGCCAGCAGCCCCGGGACAGAGCAGTTCTTC. This chain uses TRBV7-3 with TRBJ2-1, with D perhaps matching TRBD1 (6 bases). Germline loops: CDR1 SGHTA, CDR2 FQGTGA. The CDR3 runs to 11 residues. Trimming shortened V by 5 bases and J by 10 bases, and 9 bases separated the two germline ends.

This clonotype was detected ten times or more. This chain joins TRBV5-1 and TRBJ2-3; tentative D call: TRBD1 (5 bases). CDR1 is SGHRS, CDR2 YFSETQ, per germline. Trimming left V 0 bases short and J 5 bases short, with 10 bases between. The CDR3 sequence is 14 residues long. The CDR3 DNA reads TGCGCCAGCAGCTTGGGCCAGGGTCAAGATACGCAGTATTTT. Protein product: CASSLGQGQDTQYF.

This clonotype appeared many times. This rearrangement joins TRBV5-1 to TRBJ2-2, with TRBD2 matching over 9 bases. Unmatched junction bases numbered 10, after V lost 5 bases and J lost 5 bases. The CDR3 has 16 residues. Germline V gene sequence: CDR1 SGHRS, CDR2 YFSETQ. This CDR3 is CASSMRGGDPTGELFF. DNA of the CDR3: TGCGCCAGCAGTATGCGCGGGGGGGATCCGACCGGGGAGCTGTTTTTT.

This clonotype has ten or more counts. J is TRBJ1-1 and V is TRBV5-6, with unresolved D. The V gene lost 1 base and the J gene lost 4 bases, with 5 bases spanning the gap. Germline-derived CDR1 and CDR2 are SGHDT and YYEEEE. This CDR3 is 12 amino acids long. The chain's CDR3 is CASSLRSTEAFF. In DNA form, the CDR3 reads TGTGCCAGCAGCTTGCGGAGCACTGAAGCTTTCTTT.

This clonotype was seen at least ten times. The J gene is TRBJ2-3, the V gene TRBV5-6, with TRBD1 as a possible D gene (5 bases). CDR3 size: 15 residues. Between the trimmed V and J ends, which lost 1 base and 5 bases, there was a span of 14 bases. Looked up from germline, CDR1 is SGHDT and CDR2 is YYEEEE. CDR3 in DNA: TGTGCCAGCAGCTTGCCCAGGGCTGCTGGAGATACGCAGTATTTT. Encoded protein: CASSLPRAAGDTQYF.

This clonotype showed up many times. This rearrangement joins TRBV18 to TRBJ2-1; 7 nucleotides line up with TRBD2. The CDR3 loop spans 15 amino acids. Germline loops: CDR1 KGHSH, CDR2 LQKENI. V was pared by 3 bases and J by 11 bases, with 13 bases of the junction left unmatched. CDR3 region: CASSPKAGHGGQQFF. For the CDR3, the DNA is TGTGCCAGCTCACCCAAAGCGGGGCACGGGGGACAGCAGTTCTTC.

This clonotype came up a few times. The chain couples TRBV20-1 to TRBJ1-5; D is ambiguous. Germline V gene sequence: CDR1 DFQATT, CDR2 SNEGSKA (reference sequence). The V end was cut by 5 bases, the J end by 1 base, with 6 bases between. The CDR3 is 12 residues long. The CDR3 nucleotides are TGCAGTGCTCAAGACAGCAATCAGCCCCAGCATTTT. It is translated as CSAQDSNQPQHF.

This clonotype showed up many times. The chain links TRBV24-1 to TRBJ1-1; the match to TRBD1 covers 8 bases. There are 13 residues in the CDR3. Per germline, CDR1 KGHDR and CDR2 SFDVKD. V trimming: 7 bases; J trimming: 3 bases; junction bases outside the gene matches: 3. The CDR3 protein is CATRGTGYTEAFF. The CDR3 nucleotides are TGTGCCACCAGGGGGACAGGATACACTGAAGCTTTCTTT.

In this sample, this clonotype turned up a few times. The rearrangement uses TRBV7-2 and TRBJ2-1; D is perhaps TRBD1 or TRBD2 (5 bases each). There are 16 residues in the CDR3. CDR1 SGHTA and CDR2 FQGNSA come from the germline V gene. Trimming left V 1 base short and J 0 bases short, with 10 bases between. The CDR3 DNA reads TGTGCCAGCAGCTTAGTCGGGACGCTCTCCTACAATGAGCAGTTCTTC. As protein: CASSLVGTLSYNEQFF.

Ten or more counts support this clonotype. The chain recombines TRBV12-3 or TRBV12-4 with TRBJ2-2; 10 nucleotides match TRBD1. With V trimmed by 3 bases and J by 4 bases, 2 bases remained unmatched. The CDR3 consists of 15 residues. CDR3 coding DNA: TGTGCCAGCAGTTTGCGGGACAGGGGCACCGGGGAGCTGTTTTTT. This gives the protein CASSLRDRGTGELFF.

This clonotype was counted many times. The rearrangement links TRBV5-1 to TRBJ1-4, with 7 bases that match TRBD1. V dropped 4 bases and J dropped 8; count of bases not matched to a gene: 8. The CDR3 extends over 14 amino acids. Per the germline V gene, CDR1 is SGHRS and CDR2 is YFSETQ. As DNA, the CDR3 is TGCGCCAGCAGCAGGGGACAGTGGGCCGAAAAACTGTTTTTT. This translates into CASSRGQWAEKLFF.

This clonotype was counted ten times or more. The chain recombines TRBV4-1 with TRBJ1-2, with TRBD1 as a possible D gene (5 bases). Germline loops: CDR1 MGHRA, CDR2 YSYEKL. The V and J ends lost 1 base and 8 bases respectively, with 17 bases between them. There are 15 residues in the CDR3. The CDR3 DNA reads as TGCGCCAGCAGCCAAGTTGAAGGGGCCTTGGAGGGCTACACCTTC. This sequence encodes CASSQVEGALEGYTF.

At least ten counts were recorded for this clonotype. The J gene is TRBJ2-2, the V gene TRBV6-2 or TRBV6-3; D uncertain. Per germline, CDR1 MNHEY and CDR2 SVGEGT. V lost 6 bases, J lost 0 bases, and 17 bases lay in between. The CDR3 is 17 residues long. The CDR3: CASSGTLPLANTGELFF. The CDR3 nucleotides read TGTGCCAGCAGCGGAACACTTCCTCTGGCGAACACCGGGGAGCTGTTTTTT.